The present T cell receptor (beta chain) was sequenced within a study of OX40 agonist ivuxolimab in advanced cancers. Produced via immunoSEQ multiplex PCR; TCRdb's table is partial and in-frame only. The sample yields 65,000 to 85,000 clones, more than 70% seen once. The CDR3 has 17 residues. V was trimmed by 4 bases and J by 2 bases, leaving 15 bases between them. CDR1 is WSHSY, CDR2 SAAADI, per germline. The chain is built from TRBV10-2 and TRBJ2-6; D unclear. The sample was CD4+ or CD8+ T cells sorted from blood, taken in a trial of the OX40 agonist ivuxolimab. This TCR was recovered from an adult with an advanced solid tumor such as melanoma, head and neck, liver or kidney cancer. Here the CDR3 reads CASSAFAGGTGANVLTF. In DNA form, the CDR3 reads TGCGCCAGCAGTGCCTTCGCCGGTGGTACTGGGGCCAACGTCCTGACTTTC.